This is a list of T cell receptor beta chains from one sample in a study of blood T cell repertoires in COVID-19. Generated by immunoSEQ multiplex PCR, the TCRdb table keeps only in-frame clones and is missing some. The table includes about 180,000 clones, 86% detected once. Sequences were obtained from peripheral blood. The receptors here all came from a man aged 50 or older with active or convalescent COVID-19. CDR3s include the opening cysteine and the closing phenylalanine or tryptophan. D genes are given only for firm matches. Size values are once, few and many counts, or a class for expanded clones, and some rows have none.

>TRBV3-1/TRBV3-2|TRBD1|.|17|TRBJ2-1
CASSPLGQGRAYNEQFF
TGTGCCAGCAGCCCCCTGGGACAGGGGAGGGCTTACAATGAGCAGTTCTTC
>TRBV18|TRBD1|few|14|TRBJ1-5
CASSSSGGFQPQHF
TGTGCCAGCTCGTCTTCAGGGGGCTTTCAGCCCCAGCATTTT
>TRBV19|.|.|15|TRBJ1-1
CASSNRVGMNTEAFF
TGTGCCAGTAGTAACAGGGTGGGGATGAACACTGAAGCTTTCTTT
>TRBV30|TRBD1|once|14|TRBJ1-4
CAWRSDREDEKLFF
TGTGCCTGGAGATCGGACAGGGAGGACGAAAAACTGTTTTTT
>TRBV19|.|once|13|TRBJ1-5
CASTPGRNQPQHF
TGTGCCAGTACCCCCGGTCGCAATCAGCCCCAGCATTTT
>TRBV5-1|TRBD1|.|15|TRBJ1-1
CASSPRTGVNTEAFF
TGCGCCAGCAGCCCAAGGACAGGGGTGAACACTGAAGCTTTCTTT
>TRBV4-2|.|.|16|TRBJ1-5
CASSPEGQLSNQPQHF
TGTGCCAGCAGCCCAGAGGGACAACTTAGCAATCAGCCCCAGCATTTT
>TRBV4-2|.|.|12|TRBJ1-5
CASSQGEQPQHF
TGTGCCAGCAGCCAAGGGGAGCAGCCCCAGCATTTT
>TRBV7-2|TRBD1|once|14|TRBJ2-1
CASSFGTGALEQFF
TGTGCCAGCAGCTTTGGGACAGGGGCATTAGAGCAGTTCTTC
>TRBV7-6|TRBD1|.|16|TRBJ2-6
CASSHRGQSGANVLTF
TGTGCCAGCAGCCACAGGGGTCAGTCTGGGGCCAACGTCCTGACTTTC
>TRBV19|.|.|13|TRBJ1-1
CASSSEFGTEAFF
TGTGCCAGTAGTTCCGAGTTCGGGACTGAAGCTTTCTTT
>TRBV5-4|TRBD2|.|15|TRBJ2-1
CASSSQRGVYNEQFF
TGTGCCAGCAGCTCTCAGCGGGGGGTTTACAATGAGCAGTTCTTC
>TRBV3-1/TRBV3-2|TRBD1|.|15|TRBJ1-2
CASSQGATGGIGYTF
TGTGCCAGCAGCCAAGGTGCAACAGGGGGCATTGGCTACACCTTC
>TRBV13|.|.|15|TRBJ1-1
CASSLGEGLHTEAFF
TGTGCCAGCAGCCTAGGTGAGGGTTTACACACTGAAGCTTTCTTT
>TRBV7-3|.|.|18|TRBJ1-6
CASSLVSDTSSYNSPLHF
TGTGCCAGCAGCTTAGTATCGGACACGAGCTCCTATAATTCACCCCTCCACTTT
>TRBV19|.|.|13|TRBJ2-7
CASSPGSSYEQYF
TGTGCCAGTAGTCCTGGGAGCTCCTACGAGCAGTACTTC
>TRBV7-9|.|.|13|TRBJ1-1
CASSPSRDTEAFF
TGTGCCAGCAGCCCTTCCCGGGACACTGAAGCTTTCTTT
>TRBV5-1|TRBD2|.|15|TRBJ2-5
CASSLRGGDQETQYF
TGCGCCAGCAGCTTACGCGGGGGGGACCAAGAGACCCAGTACTTC
>TRBV24-1|.|.|14|TRBJ2-1
CATSDFRRHNEQFF
TGTGCCACCAGTGATTTCCGCAGGCACAATGAGCAGTTCTTC
>TRBV6-2/TRBV6-3|.|.|22|TRBJ1-6
CASSLARDKSSRRTSNNSPLHF
TGTGCCAGCAGCCTTGCCCGGGACAAATCTTCGCGAAGGACCTCGAATAATTCACCCCTCCACTTT
>TRBV3-1/TRBV3-2|.|.|13|TRBJ2-2
CASSPTTRPELFF
TGTGCCAGCAGCCCTACAACTAGACCGGAGCTGTTTTTT
>TRBV27|TRBD1|once|17|TRBJ2-3
CASSLTGSPISTDTQYF
TGTGCCAGCAGTTTGACAGGGTCCCCCATTAGCACAGATACGCAGTATTTT
>TRBV3-1/TRBV3-2|TRBD1|.|15|TRBJ2-7
CASSGGQGASYEQYF
TGTGCCAGCAGCGGGGGACAGGGGGCCTCCTACGAGCAGTACTTC
>TRBV6-5|TRBD1|.|14|TRBJ1-4
CASRAGTGSEKLFF
TGTGCCAGCAGAGCCGGGACAGGGAGTGAAAAACTGTTTTTT
>TRBV5-1|.|.|15|TRBJ2-3
CASSLAGDPTDTQYF
TGCGCCAGCAGCTTGGCGGGGGACCCCACAGATACGCAGTATTTT
>TRBV28|.|few|17|TRBJ2-3
CASSFPYQGSVTDTQYF
TGTGCCAGCAGTTTTCCCTATCAGGGGAGCGTCACAGATACGCAGTATTTT
>TRBV6-5|TRBD1|.|14|TRBJ1-2
CASKGKQGFYGYTF
TGTGCCAGCAAGGGCAAACAGGGGTTCTATGGCTACACCTTC
>TRBV18|.|.|15|TRBJ2-1
CASSRGEGSYNEQFF
TGTGCCAGCTCACGGGGGGAAGGTTCCTACAATGAGCAGTTCTTC
>TRBV7-9|.|.|16|TRBJ2-3
CASRIVRPCPADTQYF
TGTGCCAGCAGAATAGTACGTCCCTGCCCGGCAGATACGCAGTATTTT
>TRBV4-3|.|.|13|TRBJ1-1
CASSQEERTEAFF
TGCGCCAGCAGCCAAGAAGAGAGAACTGAAGCTTTCTTT
>TRBV29-1|.|.|11|TRBJ1-2
CSVGDNYGYTF
TGCAGCGTCGGTGATAACTATGGCTACACCTTC
>TRBV6-4|TRBD2|.|14|TRBJ2-1
CASSDSLAGDEQFF
TGTGCCAGCAGTGACTCGCTAGCGGGAGACGAGCAGTTCTTC
>TRBV3-1/TRBV3-2|.|.|14|TRBJ1-3
CASYSGYFGNTIYF
TGTGCCAGCTATAGCGGCTACTTTGGAAACACCATATATTTT
>TRBV18|.|.|15|TRBJ1-4
CASSPPVGENEKLFF
TGTGCCAGCTCACCACCGGTAGGGGAAAATGAAAAACTGTTTTTT
>TRBV30|.|.|12|TRBJ2-7
CAWSVRREVQYF
TGTGCCTGGAGTGTACGCCGAGAGGTGCAGTACTTC
>TRBV21-1|.|.|17|TRBJ1-5
CASTMCPGHLSNQPQHF
TGTGCCAGCACCATGTGTCCGGGACACCTTAGCAATCAGCCCCAGCATTTT
>TRBV29-1|TRBD1|.|16|TRBJ2-2
CSVLGTGTGWSGELFF
TGCAGCGTGCTAGGCACGGGGACAGGGTGGTCGGGGGAGCTGTTTTTT
>TRBV6-5|.|.|15|TRBJ1-4
CASRGQTATNEKLFF
TGTGCCAGCAGGGGCCAGACCGCAACTAATGAAAAACTGTTTTTT
>TRBV28|.|.|13|TRBJ2-7
CASRIGGSYEQYF
TGTGCCAGCAGGATAGGAGGCTCCTACGAGCAGTACTTC
>TRBV5-1|TRBD2|once|16|TRBJ2-1
CASSGGDARSYNEQFF
TGCGCCAGCAGCGGGGGGGACGCCCGCTCCTACAATGAGCAGTTCTTC
>TRBV4-2|.|.|19|TRBJ2-6
CASSQEWLYAKSGANVLTF
TGTGCCAGCAGCCAAGAGTGGTTGTATGCGAAATCTGGGGCCAACGTCCTGACTTTC
>TRBV5-5|TRBD2|.|15|TRBJ2-2
CASSDGTRRGGELFF
TGTGCCAGCAGCGACGGGACTAGGAGAGGCGGGGAGCTGTTTTTT
>TRBV10-2|TRBD1|.|22|TRBJ1-5
CASTMTYSDRGPPWSDNQPQHF
TGCGCCAGCACCATGACCTACTCGGACAGGGGACCGCCATGGTCCGACAATCAGCCCCAGCATTTT
>TRBV7-9|TRBD2|.|16|TRBJ2-1
CASSPKLGSGNNEQFF
TGTGCCAGCAGCCCGAAGTTAGGTAGCGGGAACAATGAGCAGTTCTTC
>TRBV7-3|TRBD2|.|17|TRBJ2-3
CASSLTPSGSVTDTQYF
TGTGCCAGCAGCTTAACCCCTAGCGGGAGTGTCACAGATACGCAGTATTTT
>TRBV15|TRBD1|.|17|TRBJ2-2
CATSKTFGTANTGELFF
TGTGCCACCAGCAAGACATTCGGGACAGCAAACACCGGGGAGCTGTTTTTT
>TRBV5-1|TRBD2|.|18|TRBJ2-1
CASSLLAGGPPVGDEQFF
TGCGCCAGCAGCTTGTTAGCGGGAGGGCCGCCGGTGGGCGATGAGCAGTTCTTC